This T cell receptor (beta chain) was captured by sequencing in a study of cytomegalovirus exposure and HLA in healthy donors. Overall study findings and caveats: A later analysis revealed that TCR association rates differed between HLA loci, peaking at DRB1 and bottoming out at HLA-C. The authors later linked a missense DCLRE1C variant to TCR beta V- and J-gene trimming.

60 Vbeta and 13 Jbeta primers were used in PCR. Generated by immunoSEQ multiplex PCR, the TCRdb table keeps only in-frame clones and is missing some. The table shows about 220,000 clones, with roughly 80% occurring only once. A remark on this clone: No antigen is known for it.

This CDR3 spans 14 amino acids. The junction had 6 bases not matched to a gene; V was cut back by 4 bases and J by 3 bases. Germline loops: CDR1 SNHLY, CDR2 FYNNEI. Sequencing used PBMCs. The V and J genes are TRBV2 and TRBJ2-7; the match to TRBD1 covers 7 bases. The source is a woman aged 40 to 49 in good health and CMV-seropositive. The CDR3 sequence is CASSGPGQHYEQYF. CDR3 nucleotide sequence: TGTGCCAGCAGTGGTCCGGGACAGCACTACGAGCAGTACTTC.